This is a list of T cell receptor beta chains from one sample in a study of cytomegalovirus exposure and HLA in healthy donors. The protocol was immunoSEQ multiplex PCR, while the TCRdb copy is restricted to in-frame clones and leaves out a portion. The table records about 120,000 clones, approximately 70% of them present only once. Input material: PBMCs. These receptors were obtained from a woman aged 30 to 39 in good health and CMV-seronegative. The CDR3 runs from the conserved cysteine through the conserved F or W. D genes are given only for firm matches. Size tells how often a clone was seen (once, few, many) or the class of an expanded clone, and some rows leave it out.

v_call: TRBV7-9
clone_size: once
j_call: TRBJ1-1
d_call: TRBD1
cdr3_aa: CASQTGAYTEAFF
cdr3_nt: TGTGCCAGCCAGACAGGGGCTTACACTGAAGCTTTCTTT

v_call: TRBV4-3
clone_size: -
j_call: TRBJ1-6
d_call: -
cdr3_aa: CASSQARQVGWNSPLHF
cdr3_nt: TGCGCCAGCAGCCAAGCTCGGCAGGTTGGGTGGAATTCACCCCTCCACTTT

v_call: TRBV18
clone_size: few
j_call: TRBJ2-2
d_call: TRBD1
cdr3_aa: CASSPQGQGDTGELFF
cdr3_nt: TGTGCCAGCTCACCGCAGGGACAGGGGGACACCGGGGAGCTGTTTTTT

v_call: TRBV7-7
clone_size: -
j_call: TRBJ2-5
d_call: TRBD2
cdr3_aa: CASSDWTSGDGETQYF
cdr3_nt: TGTGCTAGCAGCGACTGGACTAGCGGGGATGGAGAGACCCAGTACTTC

v_call: TRBV7-2
clone_size: -
j_call: TRBJ1-2
d_call: -
cdr3_aa: CASSLASGSNYGYTF
cdr3_nt: TGTGCCAGCAGCTTAGCGTCGGGGTCTAACTATGGCTACACCTTC

v_call: TRBV5-1
clone_size: once
j_call: TRBJ1-1
d_call: -
cdr3_aa: CASSPGRMNTEAFF
cdr3_nt: TGCGCCAGCAGTCCCGGTAGAATGAACACTGAAGCTTTCTTT

v_call: TRBV5-1
clone_size: -
j_call: TRBJ1-6
d_call: -
cdr3_aa: CASSLLTGVDNSPLHF
cdr3_nt: TGCGCCAGCAGCTTATTGACAGGAGTGGATAATTCACCCCTCCACTTT

v_call: TRBV19
clone_size: -
j_call: TRBJ1-2
d_call: -
cdr3_aa: CASTWGGKDGYTF
cdr3_nt: TGTGCCAGTACCTGGGGAGGGAAGGACGGCTACACCTTC

v_call: TRBV5-1
clone_size: once
j_call: TRBJ2-5
d_call: TRBD2
cdr3_aa: CASSSLSGGGETQYF
cdr3_nt: TGCGCCAGCAGCTCACTTAGCGGGGGGGGAGAGACCCAGTACTTC

v_call: TRBV2
clone_size: -
j_call: TRBJ2-6
d_call: -
cdr3_aa: CASNLIRVGANVLTF
cdr3_nt: TGTGCCAGCAACCTTATCAGGGTCGGGGCCAACGTCCTGACTTTC

v_call: TRBV5-1
clone_size: once
j_call: TRBJ2-5
d_call: TRBD1
cdr3_aa: CASSETQGAGETQYF
cdr3_nt: TGCGCCAGCAGCGAAACACAGGGGGCGGGGGAGACCCAGTACTTC

v_call: TRBV7-9
clone_size: once
j_call: TRBJ1-2
d_call: TRBD1
cdr3_aa: CASSFPPGQNYGYTF
cdr3_nt: TGTGCCAGCAGCTTTCCGCCGGGACAGAACTATGGCTACACCTTC

v_call: TRBV15
clone_size: -
j_call: TRBJ2-5
d_call: -
cdr3_aa: CATSRDLAAETQYF
cdr3_nt: TGTGCCACCAGCAGAGATCTGGCTGCCGAGACCCAGTACTTC

v_call: TRBV28
clone_size: -
j_call: TRBJ1-5
d_call: -
cdr3_aa: CASRYPTDSNQPQHF
cdr3_nt: TGTGCCAGCAGGTATCCGACAGATAGCAATCAGCCCCAGCATTTT

v_call: TRBV30
clone_size: -
j_call: TRBJ2-7
d_call: -
cdr3_aa: CAWSLRTEPYEQYF
cdr3_nt: TGTGCCTGGAGTTTGAGGACAGAGCCCTACGAGCAGTACTTC

v_call: TRBV5-1
clone_size: -
j_call: TRBJ2-7
d_call: -
cdr3_aa: CASSFSGGIRDEQYF
cdr3_nt: TGCGCCAGCAGCTTCTCGGGGGGCATTAGGGACGAGCAGTACTTC

v_call: TRBV4-3
clone_size: -
j_call: TRBJ1-4
d_call: TRBD1
cdr3_aa: CASSQDGTGNEKLFF
cdr3_nt: TGCGCCAGCAGCCAAGATGGGACAGGGAATGAAAAACTGTTTTTT

v_call: TRBV4-2
clone_size: -
j_call: TRBJ1-5
d_call: -
cdr3_aa: CASSQGRELNQPQHF
cdr3_nt: TGTGCCAGCAGCCAAGGTCGGGAACTCAATCAGCCCCAGCATTTT

v_call: TRBV30
clone_size: -
j_call: TRBJ2-5
d_call: -
cdr3_aa: CAWSLGRPRETQYF
cdr3_nt: TGTGCCTGGAGTCTAGGGAGGCCGAGGGAGACCCAGTACTTC

v_call: TRBV15
clone_size: -
j_call: TRBJ1-2
d_call: -
cdr3_aa: CATSRDRGVGGYTF
cdr3_nt: TGTGCCACCAGCAGAGATCGGGGGGTAGGAGGCTACACCTTC

v_call: TRBV11-3
clone_size: -
j_call: TRBJ2-5
d_call: TRBD2
cdr3_aa: CASSLGRLAGGETQYF
cdr3_nt: TGTGCCAGCAGCTTAGGGCGCCTAGCGGGTGGGGAGACCCAGTACTTC

v_call: TRBV5-1
clone_size: -
j_call: TRBJ1-3
d_call: -
cdr3_aa: CASSLDGQLNTIYF
cdr3_nt: TGCGCCAGCAGCTTGGATGGACAGTTAAACACCATATATTTT